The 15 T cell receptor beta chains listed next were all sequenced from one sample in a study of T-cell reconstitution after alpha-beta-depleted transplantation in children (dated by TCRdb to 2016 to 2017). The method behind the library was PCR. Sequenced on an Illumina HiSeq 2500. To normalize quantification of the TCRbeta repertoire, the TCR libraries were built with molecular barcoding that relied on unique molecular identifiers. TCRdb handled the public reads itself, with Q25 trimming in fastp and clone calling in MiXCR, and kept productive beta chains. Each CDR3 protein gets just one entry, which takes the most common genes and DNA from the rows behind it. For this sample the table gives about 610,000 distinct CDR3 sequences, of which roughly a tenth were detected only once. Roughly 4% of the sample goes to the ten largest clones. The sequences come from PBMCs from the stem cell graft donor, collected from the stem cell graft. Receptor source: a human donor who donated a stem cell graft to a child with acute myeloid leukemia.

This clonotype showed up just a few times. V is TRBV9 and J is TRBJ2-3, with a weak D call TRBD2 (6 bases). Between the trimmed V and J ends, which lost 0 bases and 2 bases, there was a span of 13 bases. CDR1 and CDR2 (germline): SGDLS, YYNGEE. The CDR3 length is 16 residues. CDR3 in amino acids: CASSVDEGGYTDTQYF. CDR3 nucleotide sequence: TGTGCCAGCAGCGTAGATGAGGGAGGATACACAGATACGCAGTATTTT.

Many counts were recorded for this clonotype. In nucleotides, the CDR3 is TGTGCCATCAGCAGACTAGCGGGAGGACAATACAATGAGCAGTTCTTC. Its protein is CAISRLAGGQYNEQFF. This chain connects TRBV10-3 to TRBJ2-1, with 13 bases matching TRBD2. The CDR3 has 16 residues. Germline-derived CDR1 and CDR2 are ENHRY and SYGVKD. The V and J ends lost 6 bases and 4 bases, in that order; junction bases with no gene match: 6.

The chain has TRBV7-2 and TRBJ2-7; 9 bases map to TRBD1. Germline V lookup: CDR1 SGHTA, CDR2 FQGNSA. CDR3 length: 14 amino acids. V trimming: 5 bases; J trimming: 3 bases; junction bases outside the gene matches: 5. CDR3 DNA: TGTGCCAGCAGCCCGACAGGGGGGGTCTACGAGCAGTACTTC. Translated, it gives CASSPTGGVYEQYF.

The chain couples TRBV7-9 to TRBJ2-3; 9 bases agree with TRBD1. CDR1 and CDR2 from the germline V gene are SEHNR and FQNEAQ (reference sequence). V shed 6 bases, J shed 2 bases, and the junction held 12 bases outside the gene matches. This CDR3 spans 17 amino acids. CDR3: CASSPLSWTGDTDTQYF. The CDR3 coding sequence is TGTGCCAGCAGTCCTCTCTCGTGGACAGGGGACACAGATACGCAGTATTTT.

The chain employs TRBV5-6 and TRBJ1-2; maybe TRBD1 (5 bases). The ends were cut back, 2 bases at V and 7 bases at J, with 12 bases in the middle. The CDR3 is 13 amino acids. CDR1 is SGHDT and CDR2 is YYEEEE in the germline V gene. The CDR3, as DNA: TGTGCCAGCAGCTTAGGGACCGTGCTTGGCTACACCTTC. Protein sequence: CASSLGTVLGYTF.

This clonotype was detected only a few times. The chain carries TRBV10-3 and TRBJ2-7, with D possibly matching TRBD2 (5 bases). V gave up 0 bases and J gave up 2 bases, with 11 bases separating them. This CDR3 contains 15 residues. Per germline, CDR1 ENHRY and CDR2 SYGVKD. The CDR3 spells CAISESASSTYEQYF. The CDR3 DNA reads TGTGCCATCAGTGAGTCGGCGTCTAGCACCTACGAGCAGTACTTC.

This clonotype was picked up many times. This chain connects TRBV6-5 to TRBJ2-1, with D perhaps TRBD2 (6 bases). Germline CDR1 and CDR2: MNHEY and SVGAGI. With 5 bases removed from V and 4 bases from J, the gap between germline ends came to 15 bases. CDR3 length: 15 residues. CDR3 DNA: TGTGCCAGCAGTAGGGGCGGGATACGGTACAATGAGCAGTTCTTC. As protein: CASSRGGIRYNEQFF.

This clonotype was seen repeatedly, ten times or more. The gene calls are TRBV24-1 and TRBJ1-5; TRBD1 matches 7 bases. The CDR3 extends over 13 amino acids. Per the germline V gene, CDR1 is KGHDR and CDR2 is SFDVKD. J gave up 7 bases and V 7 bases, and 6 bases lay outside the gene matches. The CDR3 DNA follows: TGTGCCACCAGCCGACAGGGCGGACAGCCCCAGCATTTT. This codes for CATSRQGGQPQHF.

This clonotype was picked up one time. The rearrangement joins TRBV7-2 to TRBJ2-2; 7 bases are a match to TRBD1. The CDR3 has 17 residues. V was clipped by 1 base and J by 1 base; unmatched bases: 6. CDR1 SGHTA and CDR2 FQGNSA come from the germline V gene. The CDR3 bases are TGTGCCAGCAGCTTAGGGGGACAGATGGTGAACACCGGGGAGCTGTTTTTT. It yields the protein CASSLGGQMVNTGELFF. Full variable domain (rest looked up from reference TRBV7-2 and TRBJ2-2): GAGVSQSPSNKVTEKGKDVELRCDPISGHTALYWYRQSLGQGLEFLIYFQGNSAPDKSGLPSDRFSAERTGGSVSTLTIQRTQQEDSAVYLCASSLGGQMVNTGELFFGEGSRLTVL.

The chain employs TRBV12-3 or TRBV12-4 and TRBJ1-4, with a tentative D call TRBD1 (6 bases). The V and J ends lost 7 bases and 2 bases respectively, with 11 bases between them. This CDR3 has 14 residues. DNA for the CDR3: TGTGCCAGCAAAACAGGGTTGACTAATGAAAAACTGTTTTTT. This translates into CASKTGLTNEKLFF.

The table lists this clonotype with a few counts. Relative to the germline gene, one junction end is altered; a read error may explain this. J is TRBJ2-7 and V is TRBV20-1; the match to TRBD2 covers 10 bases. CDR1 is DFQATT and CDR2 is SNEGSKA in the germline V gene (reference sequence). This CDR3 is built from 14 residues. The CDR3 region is CSARGLAVLGEQYF. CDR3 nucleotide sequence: TGCAGTGCCAGAGGACTAGCGGTTTTGGGGGAGCAGTACTTC.

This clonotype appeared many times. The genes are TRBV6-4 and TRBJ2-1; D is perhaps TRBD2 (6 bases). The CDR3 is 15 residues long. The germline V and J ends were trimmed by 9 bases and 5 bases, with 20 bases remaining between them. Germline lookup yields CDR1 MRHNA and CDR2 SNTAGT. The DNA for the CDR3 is TGTGCCAGTCCCGGAGGGCCGCCTACCCACAATGAGCAGTTCTTC. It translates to CASPGGPPTHNEQFF.

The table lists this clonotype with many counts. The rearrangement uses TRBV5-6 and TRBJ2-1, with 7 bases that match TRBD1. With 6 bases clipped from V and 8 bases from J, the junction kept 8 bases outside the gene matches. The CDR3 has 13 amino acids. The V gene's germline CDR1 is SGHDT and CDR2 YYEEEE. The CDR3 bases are TGTGCCAGCAACCCTACAGGGGAAGATGAGCAGTTCTTC. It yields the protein CASNPTGEDEQFF.

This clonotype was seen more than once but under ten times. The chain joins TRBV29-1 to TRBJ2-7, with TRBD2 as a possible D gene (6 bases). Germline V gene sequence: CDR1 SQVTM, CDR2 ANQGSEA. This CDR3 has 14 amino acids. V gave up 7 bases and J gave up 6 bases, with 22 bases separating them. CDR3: CSAMVDPLGGEQYF. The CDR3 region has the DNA TGCAGCGCAATGGTGGACCCCCTCGGGGGCGAGCAGTACTTC.

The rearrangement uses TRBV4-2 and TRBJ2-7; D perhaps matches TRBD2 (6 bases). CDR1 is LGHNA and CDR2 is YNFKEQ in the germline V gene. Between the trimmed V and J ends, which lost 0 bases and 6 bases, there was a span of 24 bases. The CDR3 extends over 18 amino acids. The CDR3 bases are TGTGCCAGCAGCCAAGAAACCCCAAAGGGTGATCGGGGAGGCGAGCAGTACTTC. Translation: CASSQETPKGDRGGEQYF.